This T cell receptor beta chain was identified in a study of blood T cell repertoires in COVID-19. Looking at the study overall: PBMCs, B-cell-depleted T cells, or T cells were the source of the cDNA or gDNA that made up the material.

Seattle's cohort entered during active infection and was followed longitudinally. J lost 8 bases, V lost 0 bases, and 4 bases had no gene match. Germline-derived CDR1 and CDR2 are MNHEY and SVGAGI. The CDR3 is made up of 14 amino acids. In the source study's methods: Amplifying reference gene primers gave estimates of nucleated cell counts. Repertoires were generated with immunoSEQ multiplex PCR, while TCRdb's copy carries only in-frame clones and drops some. V, J and clone size are taken as reported in that table, and D and trimming were inferred from the DNA itself. Of fewer than 250,000 clones listed, around 90% are singletons.

The genes are TRBV6-5 and TRBJ1-2; 9 bases agree with TRBD1. The TCR was taken from a man aged 25-40 years with COVID-19, enrolled during active disease. The sample taken for sequencing was peripheral blood. CDR3 DNA sequence: TGTGCCAGCAGTTACTCGGGACAGGGCGAGGGCTACACCTTC. It specifies CASSYSGQGEGYTF.